These 12 T cell receptor beta chains were all obtained from the same sample, sequenced in a study of T cell changes during pregnancy in multiple sclerosis. The method was immunoSEQ multiplex PCR; TCRdb's version includes in-frame clones alone and lacks a portion of them. Counted here are more than 55,000 clones, approximately 92% occurring once; the ten biggest clones make up roughly 1.2%. The material was peripheral blood, obtained in the third trimester of pregnancy. These receptors all stem from a female donor with multiple sclerosis, enrolled in a pregnancy study.

The chain joins TRBV2 to TRBJ2-7; 13 positions match TRBD2. The CDR3 totals 16 residues. The V segment lost 2 bases and the J segment 2 bases; nucleotides outside the gene matches: 3. Germline assignment: CDR1 SNHLY and CDR2 FYNNEI. CDR3 sequence reads: CASSEPLAGGPYEQYF. The CDR3 DNA sequence: TGTGCCAGCAGTGAACCACTAGCGGGAGGGCCCTACGAGCAGTACTTC. The full variable domain, rest sourced from reference TRBV2 and TRBJ2-7, is EPEVTQTPSHQVTQMGQEVILRCVPISNHLYFYWYRQILGQKVEFLVSFYNNEISEKSEIFDDQFSVERPDGSNFTLKIRSTKLEDSAMYFCASSEPLAGGPYEQYFGPGTRLTVT.

This rearrangement joins TRBV5-1 to TRBJ2-5; 10 positions agree with TRBD1. CDR1 and CDR2 (germline): SGHRS, YFSETQ. The V segment lost 4 bases and the J segment 5 bases; nucleotides outside the gene matches: 17. This CDR3 comprises 18 residues. This chain's CDR3 is CASSPTGTGVLWGETQYF. The CDR3 coding sequence is TGCGCCAGCAGCCCGACCGGGACAGGGGTTCTTTGGGGGGAGACCCAGTACTTC.

CDR3 in DNA: TGTGCCTGGAGTGTCGGGGCAGGGGCAGATACGCAGTATTTT. Protein sequence: CAWSVGAGADTQYF. J is TRBJ2-3 and V is TRBV30; D is possibly TRBD1 (6 bases). From germline, CDR1 is GTSNPN and CDR2 SVGIG (reference sequence). CDR3 length: 14 residues. V lost 0 bases to trimming and J lost 4 bases, with 11 bases between them. Full variable domain (remainder filled in from reference TRBV30 and TRBJ2-3): SQTIHQWPATLVQPVGSPLSLECTVEGTSNPNLYWYRQAAGRGLQLLFYSVGIGQISSEVPQNLSASRPQDRQFILSSKKLLLSDSGFYLCAWSVGAGADTQYFGPGTRLTVL.

V usage is TRBV28 and J usage is TRBJ2-5, with D possibly TRBD2 on 6 matching bases. V shed 3 bases and J shed 1 base, with 9 bases lying between them. The CDR3 extends over 14 amino acids. Germline V gives CDR1 MDHEN, CDR2 SYDVKM. The CDR3 loop is CASSLSSGQETQYF. For the CDR3, the DNA is TGTGCCAGCAGTTTGAGTAGCGGCCAAGAGACCCAGTACTTC. The whole variable domain, filled in from reference TRBV28 and TRBJ2-5, reads DVKVTQSSRYLVKRTGEKVFLECVQDMDHENMFWYRQDPGLGLRLIYFSYDVKMKEKGDIPEGYSVSREKKERFSLILESASTNQTSMYLCASSLSSGQETQYFGPGTRLLVL.

This chain uses TRBV27 with TRBJ1-2, with TRBD1 as a possible D gene (5 bases). Trimming pared 3 bases from V and 6 bases from J, leaving 11 bases between. The CDR3 loop spans 13 amino acids. CDR1 is MNHEY and CDR2 is SMNVEV in the germline V gene (reference sequence). In DNA, the CDR3 is TGTGCCAGCAGTTTCGCAGGGTATGATGGCTACACCTTC. This gives the protein CASSFAGYDGYTF.

The chain employs TRBV10-3 and TRBJ2-3, with 11 bases lining up with TRBD2. This CDR3 is built from 15 residues. The J segment lost 3 bases and the V segment lost 6 bases, leaving 5 bases of the junction unmatched. Germline V CDR1 and CDR2: ENHRY, SYGVKD. The CDR3 here is CAIRLAGELTDTQYF. CDR3 bases: TGTGCCATCAGACTAGCGGGAGAGTTGACAGATACGCAGTATTTT.

The gene calls are TRBV27 and TRBJ2-1; TRBD1 aligns across 10 bases. Germline CDR1 is MNHEY and CDR2 is SMNVEV (reference sequence). There are 13 residues in the CDR3. Trimming took 6 bases from V and 9 from J; bases not matched to a gene: 5. The CDR3 sequence: CASRTGTGAEQFF. DNA for the CDR3: TGTGCCAGCAGGACTGGGACAGGGGCTGAGCAGTTCTTC.

About this clone: An end of the junction does not agree with germline; a read error may underlie this. The J gene is TRBJ2-3, the V gene TRBV14, with TRBD2 identical over 7 bases. Per the germline V gene, CDR1 is SGHDN and CDR2 is FVKESK. The CDR3 contains 16 residues. CDR3 sequence: CVSSQEGLSIADTQYF. The CDR3, as DNA: TGTGTCAGCAGCCAAGAGGGACTATCCATCGCAGATACGCAGTATTTT.

V gene TRBV7-2 combines with J gene TRBJ1-1; D ambiguous. CDR1 and CDR2 (germline): SGHTA, FQGNSA. The ends were cut back, 5 bases at V and 11 bases at J, with 15 bases in the middle. The CDR3 runs 12 residues. The chain's CDR3 is CASSLDGDGAFF. CDR3 nucleotides: TGTGCCAGCAGCCTCGACGGGGATGGGGCTTTCTTT. Using reference TRBV7-2 and TRBJ1-1 for the parts outside the CDR3, the full variable domain is GAGVSQSPSNKVTEKGKDVELRCDPISGHTALYWYRQSLGQGLEFLIYFQGNSAPDKSGLPSDRFSAERTGGSVSTLTIQRTQQEDSAVYLCASSLDGDGAFFGQGTRLTVV.

The rearrangement uses TRBV21-1 and TRBJ1-5; the table's D gene call, TRBD1, was not cross checked with the DNA. TRBV21-1 is recorded as a pseudogene. The CDR3 spans 14 residues. The CDR3, as DNA: TGTGCCAGCATTCCAGGGATTCGCAATCAGCCCCAGCATTTT. Residues: CASIPGIRNQPQHF.

The chain couples TRBV29-1 to TRBJ2-2; D not resolved. CDR1 and CDR2 (germline): SQVTM, ANQGSEA. The CDR3 covers 12 residues. The V end lost 8 bases, the J end lost 6 bases, and 13 bases lay between the germline ends. In DNA, the CDR3 is TGCAGCCCCTTCCCCGGAGCCGGGGAGCTGTTTTTT. It translates to CSPFPGAGELFF.

The CDR3 spells CASSPNRARELFF. CDR3 DNA sequence: TGTGCCAGCAGCCCGAACAGGGCCCGGGAGCTGTTTTTT. The V gene is TRBV5-5, the J gene TRBJ2-2, with D possibly matching TRBD1 (6 bases). Per the germline V gene, CDR1 is SGHKS and CDR2 is YYEKEE (reference sequence). The CDR3 extends over 13 amino acids. Trimming shortened V by 4 bases and J by 9 bases, and 13 bases separated the two germline ends.